One and the same sample provided the 28 T cell receptor beta chains below, sequenced in a study of blood T cell repertoires in COVID-19 (dated by TCRdb to the early 2020s). Libraries were constructed by the immunoSEQ multiplex PCR assay. Here the immuneACCESS table is served through TCRdb, limited to in-frame sequences with V and J called. Missing clones are a known gap in these copies; in checked studies unresolved V genes cover under half, and the rest lacks a known reason. The sample profile shows 110,000 or so clones; less than 85% of them were found once. The ten largest account for 2% to 3% of the sample. Sequencing was done on a sample of peripheral blood. The receptors were gathered from a man aged 45 to 65 with acute or convalescent COVID-19.

This clone was recorded only once. The V call is TRBV7-9, the J call TRBJ2-5; weak D call: TRBD1 (6 bases). Germline CDR1 reads SEHNR; CDR2 reads FQNEAQ (reference sequence). Trimming shortened V by 6 bases and J by 5 bases, and 31 bases separated the two germline ends. The CDR3 runs 19 residues. Written as DNA, the CDR3 is TGTGCCAGCAGTCGACAAGGGGCGCCAGGGGCCTTGGGGCGGGAGACCCAGTACTTC. This translates into CASSRQGAPGALGRETQYF.

The chain's CDR3 is CASSSGRQESSGNTIYF. For the CDR3, the DNA is TGTGCCAGCAGCTCCGGCCGACAGGAGAGCTCTGGAAACACCATATATTTT. This sequence joins TRBV5-6 and TRBJ1-3, with TRBD1 as a possible D gene (6 bases). Germline V gene sequence: CDR1 SGHDT, CDR2 YYEEEE. Trimming left V 3 bases short and J 0 bases short, with 16 bases between. This CDR3 comprises 17 residues.

The CDR3 region is CASSPSPGGGETQYF. The CDR3 region has the DNA TGTGCCAGCAGCCCGAGCCCGGGGGGGGGAGAGACCCAGTACTTC. The V and J genes are TRBV11-2 and TRBJ2-5; 8 bases line up with TRBD2. The junction had 9 bases not matched to a gene; V was cut back by 5 bases and J by 4 bases. CDR1 and CDR2 from the germline V gene are SGHAT and FQNNGV. The CDR3 has 15 residues.

This chain connects TRBV4-2 to TRBJ2-2; 11 nucleotides agree with TRBD2. The germline V gene has CDR1 LGHNA and CDR2 YNFKEQ. After removal of 1 base from V and 7 bases from J, the junction contained 5 bases not matched to a gene. This CDR3 has 16 residues. The CDR3 DNA follows: TGTGCCAGCAGCCAAGGTACGACTAGCGGGATCGGGGAGCTGTTTTTT. It encodes CASSQGTTSGIGELFF.

The chain links TRBV13 to TRBJ1-4; tentatively, D is TRBD1 (5 bases). The CDR3 is 16 amino acids. Germline CDR1 is PRHDT and CDR2 is FYEKMQ (reference sequence). Trimming cost V 3 bases and J 7 bases, with 18 bases left between them. The CDR3 coding sequence is TGTGCCAGCAGCTTCTCCTCGGAAGGGAGGGGTGAAAAACTGTTTTTT. Translating gives CASSFSSEGRGEKLFF.

The chain carries TRBV3-1 (or the pseudogene TRBV3-2) and TRBJ2-5; 14 bases agree with TRBD2. The CDR3 runs to 20 residues. Germline V gives CDR1 LGHDT, CDR2 YNNKEL (reference sequence). With 0 bases clipped from V and 3 bases from J, the junction kept 12 bases outside the gene matches. CDR3: CASSQETLGLAGDIKETQYF. As DNA, the CDR3 is TGTGCCAGCAGCCAAGAAACCCTGGGACTAGCGGGAGATATAAAAGAGACCCAGTACTTC.

V usage is TRBV29-1 and J usage is TRBJ2-1; D remains ambiguous. V lost 2 bases and J lost 12, with 11 bases in between. The CDR3 loop spans 11 amino acids. In germline, CDR1 is SQVTM, CDR2 ANQGSEA. CDR3 sequence (DNA): TGCAGCGTTGAACTAGGCGAGGTGCAGTTCTTC. As protein: CSVELGEVQFF.

V usage is TRBV5-1 and J usage is TRBJ2-7, with D tentatively TRBD2 (5 bases). This CDR3 comprises 13 residues. V lost 5 bases and J lost 3, with 12 bases in between. Germline CDR1 and CDR2: SGHRS and YFSETQ. The CDR3 sequence: CASSVAGIYEQYF. The DNA of the CDR3 is TGCGCCAGCAGTGTGGCCGGGATCTACGAGCAGTACTTC. Supplemented by reference TRBV5-1 and TRBJ2-7, the full variable domain reads KAGVTQTPRYLIKTRGQQVTLSCSPISGHRSVSWYQQTPGQGLQFLFEYFSETQRNKGNFPGRFSGRQFSNSRSEMNVSTLELGDSALYLCASSVAGIYEQYFGPGTRLTVT.

The chain has TRBV19 and TRBJ1-1; D is possibly TRBD1 (5 bases). The CDR3 loop spans 14 amino acids. V lost 3 bases and J 2 bases, leaving 10 bases between the germline ends. CDR1 is LNHDA, CDR2 SQIVND, per germline (reference sequence). The CDR3 DNA follows: TGTGCCAGTAGTATCTGGGGCAGCAACACTGAAGCTTTCTTT. Amino acids: CASSIWGSNTEAFF. Full variable domain (missing parts from reference TRBV19 and TRBJ1-1): DGGITQSPKYLFRKEGQNVTLSCEQNLNHDAMYWYRQDPGQGLRLIYYSQIVNDFQKGDIAEGYSVSREKKESFPLTVTSAQKNPTAFYLCASSIWGSNTEAFFGQGTRLTVV.

The rearrangement joins TRBV11-2 to TRBJ1-5; maybe TRBD1 (6 bases). With 5 bases removed from V and 3 bases from J, the gap between germline ends came to 17 bases. The length of the CDR3 is 16 residues. Germline V lookup: CDR1 SGHAT, CDR2 FQNNGV. DNA for the CDR3: TGTGCCAGCAGCCGGAGCGGGGGGGCGGACAATCAGCCCCAGCATTTT. Its translation is CASSRSGGADNQPQHF.

V gene TRBV5-1 combines with J gene TRBJ1-3; D is unresolved. In germline, CDR1 is SGHRS, CDR2 YFSETQ. CDR3 length: 16 residues. The V end lost 0 bases, the J end lost 0 bases, and 10 bases lay between the germline ends. The CDR3 nucleotides are TGCGCCAGCAGCTTGGCTGCCGGAGCCTCTGGAAACACCATATATTTT. Translation gives CASSLAAGASGNTIYF.

V gene TRBV24-1 combines with J gene TRBJ2-5, with 7 bases matching TRBD2. CDR3 length: 15 amino acids. Trimming took 6 bases from V and 2 from J; bases not matched to a gene: 8. The V gene's germline CDR1 is KGHDR and CDR2 SFDVKD. CDR3 sequence: CATSQGAGVQETQYF. Here the CDR3 DNA reads TGTGCCACCAGTCAAGGGGCGGGGGTTCAAGAGACCCAGTACTTC.

The chain joins TRBV20-1 to TRBJ2-1; D unclear. The CDR3 extends over 12 amino acids. With 3 bases removed from V and 4 bases from J, the gap between germline ends came to 7 bases. The germline V gene encodes CDR1 DFQATT and CDR2 SNEGSKA (reference sequence). CDR3 residues: CSASLDYNEQFF. Here the CDR3 DNA reads TGCAGTGCTAGTCTAGATTACAATGAGCAGTTCTTC.

The rearrangement links TRBV23-1 to TRBJ1-5; 7 bases map to TRBD1. TRBV23-1 belongs to the ORF category, with a function that is uncertain. CDR3 length: 17 residues. V gave up 1 base and J gave up 3 bases; unmatched junction bases: 9. The CDR3 sequence is CASSQFSPGQNNQPQHF. Written as DNA, the CDR3 is TGCGCCAGCAGTCAATTCTCCCCGGGACAGAACAATCAGCCCCAGCATTTT.

The V call is TRBV27, the J call TRBJ2-5; possibly TRBD1 for D (5 bases). The V end lost 4 bases, the J end lost 3 bases, and 27 bases lay between the germline ends. The germline V gene has CDR1 MNHEY and CDR2 SMNVEV (reference sequence). The CDR3 length is 19 residues. In DNA, the CDR3 is TGTGCCAGCAGTTCCCCTTCCCTCCCGGCGACAGAAAGAGAAGAGACCCAGTACTTC. This gives the protein CASSSPSLPATEREETQYF.

V gene TRBV6-5 combines with J gene TRBJ1-2; D uncertain. The CDR3 contains 14 residues. The germline gives CDR1 MNHEY, CDR2 SVGAGI. The V end was cut by 4 bases, the J end by 1 base, with 10 bases between. The CDR3 here is CASSLAEGNYGYTF. Written as DNA, the CDR3 is TGTGCCAGCAGTTTGGCAGAGGGTAACTATGGCTACACCTTC.

The table lists this clone with a few counts. V and J are TRBV29-1 and TRBJ2-2; 9 bases are a match to TRBD1. The CDR3 contains 14 residues. The germline V gene has CDR1 SQVTM and CDR2 ANQGSEA. V dropped 4 bases and J dropped 5; count of bases not matched to a gene: 5. The CDR3 reads CSVGGQGLTGELFF. The CDR3 nucleotides are TGCAGCGTTGGGGGACAGGGATTGACCGGGGAGCTGTTTTTT.

V and J are TRBV6-5 and TRBJ2-7; TRBD2 matches 12 bases. The CDR3 runs 16 residues. Germline values: CDR1 MNHEY, CDR2 SVGAGI. V lost 4 bases, J lost 2 bases, and 6 bases stayed unmatched. Here the CDR3 DNA reads TGTGCCAGCAGTTCCGGACTAGCGGGACCACCCTACGAGCAGTACTTC. This translates into CASSSGLAGPPYEQYF.

This CDR3 is CASSLGLAAHNEQFF. For the CDR3, the DNA is TGTGCCAGTAGTCTTGGACTAGCGGCCCACAATGAGCAGTTCTTC. V gene TRBV19 combines with J gene TRBJ2-1, with TRBD2 matching 10 bases. The germline gives CDR1 LNHDA, CDR2 SQIVND (reference sequence). The CDR3 sequence is 15 residues long. J was trimmed by 5 bases and V by 5 bases; bases with no gene match: 6. The whole variable domain, remainder taken from reference TRBV19 and TRBJ2-1, is DGGITQSPKYLFRKEGQNVTLSCEQNLNHDAMYWYRQDPGQGLRLIYYSQIVNDFQKGDIAEGYSVSREKKESFPLTVTSAQKNPTAFYLCASSLGLAAHNEQFFGPGTRLTVL.

This rearrangement joins TRBV6-2 or TRBV6-3 to TRBJ2-4; D might be TRBD2 (5 bases). This CDR3 spans 15 amino acids. Trimming shortened V by 0 bases and J by 2 bases, and 8 bases separated the two germline ends. Germline loops: CDR1 MNHEY, CDR2 SVGEGT. DNA of the CDR3: TGTGCCAGCAGTTACTCGATCGGGACCAAAAACATTCAGTACTTC. Protein: CASSYSIGTKNIQYF.

This chain links TRBV7-2 with TRBJ2-7; 8 positions match TRBD2. The V gene end was trimmed by 2 bases and the J gene end by 3 bases; junction bases not matched to a gene: 9. Germline loops: CDR1 SGHTA, CDR2 FQGNSA. CDR3 length equals 16 residues. In DNA, the CDR3 is TGTGCCAGCAGCTTAAGCCCCAGCGGGAGCGGCTACGAGCAGTACTTC. Translated, it gives CASSLSPSGSGYEQYF.

V usage is TRBV2 and J usage is TRBJ1-5, with D perhaps TRBD1 (5 bases). This CDR3 is 16 amino acids long. Trimming left V 6 bases short and J 0 bases short, with 15 bases between. Germline V gives CDR1 SNHLY, CDR2 FYNNEI. Written as DNA, the CDR3 is TGTGCCAGCAGGGCTCCCCAGGGATATAGCAATCAGCCCCAGCATTTT. Protein sequence: CASRAPQGYSNQPQHF.

The table lists this clone with a count of one. J is TRBJ2-7 and V is TRBV11-1, with a weak D call TRBD1 (5 bases). Germline loops: CDR1 SGHAT, CDR2 FQDESV (reference sequence). CDR3 length equals 12 residues. The V gene lost 5 bases and the J gene lost 7 bases, with 12 bases spanning the gap. The CDR3 region is CASSIRVREQYF. As DNA, the CDR3 is TGTGCCAGCAGCATCAGGGTGAGGGAGCAGTACTTC.

In its sample, this clone was seen once. The gene calls are TRBV30 and TRBJ1-1; TRBD1 is a possible D gene (5 bases). This CDR3 comprises 13 residues. Trimming stripped 0 bases from V and 7 bases from J, with 12 bases between. The germline V gene has CDR1 GTSNPN and CDR2 SVGIG (reference sequence). The CDR3 nucleotides are TGTGCCTGGAGTGTACGTGGGGCGCATGAAGCTTTCTTT. This translates into CAWSVRGAHEAFF. The whole variable domain, filled in from reference TRBV30 and TRBJ1-1, reads SQTIHQWPATLVQPVGSPLSLECTVEGTSNPNLYWYRQAAGRGLQLLFYSVGIGQISSEVPQNLSASRPQDRQFILSSKKLLLSDSGFYLCAWSVRGAHEAFFGQGTRLTVV.

The chain recombines TRBV2 with TRBJ1-4; 7 nucleotides align to TRBD1. Germline CDR1 is SNHLY and CDR2 is FYNNEI. The CDR3 extends over 14 amino acids. J gave up 5 bases and V 6 bases, and 6 bases lay outside the gene matches. CDR3 loop: CASRRDRSNEKLFF. The CDR3 DNA follows: TGTGCCAGCAGGAGGGACAGATCAAATGAAAAACTGTTTTTT.

This clone was seen a single time. The chain is built from TRBV19 and TRBJ1-1; 8 bases match TRBD1. Germline CDR1 LNHDA, CDR2 SQIVND (reference sequence). V gave up 3 bases and J gave up 2 bases; unmatched junction bases: 11. This CDR3 has 17 amino acids. CDR3 sequence (DNA): TGTGCCAGTAGTATCTCCAGGGGGCCCTACTTCAACACTGAAGCTTTCTTT. It codes for CASSISRGPYFNTEAFF. Full variable domain (rest looked up from reference TRBV19 and TRBJ1-1): DGGITQSPKYLFRKEGQNVTLSCEQNLNHDAMYWYRQDPGQGLRLIYYSQIVNDFQKGDIAEGYSVSREKKESFPLTVTSAQKNPTAFYLCASSISRGPYFNTEAFFGQGTRLTVV.

The genes are TRBV6-1 and TRBJ2-1, with a tentative D call TRBD2 (6 bases). CDR3 length: 13 amino acids. Germline assignment: CDR1 MNHNS and CDR2 SASEGT. V lost 2 bases and J lost 6, with 8 bases in between. As DNA, the CDR3 is TGTGCCAGCAGTGAAAGGGGAGGCAATGAGCAGTTCTTC. Translating it yields CASSERGGNEQFF.

The chain employs TRBV5-5 and TRBJ1-3; possibly TRBD1 for D (5 bases). V lost 4 bases to trimming and J lost 4 bases, with 15 bases between them. The CDR3 is 15 residues long. Germline values: CDR1 SGHKS, CDR2 YYEKEE (reference sequence). Written as DNA, the CDR3 is TGTGCCAGCAGCCTGCGATGGGGCGCGGGAAACACCATATATTTT. Translating gives CASSLRWGAGNTIYF.